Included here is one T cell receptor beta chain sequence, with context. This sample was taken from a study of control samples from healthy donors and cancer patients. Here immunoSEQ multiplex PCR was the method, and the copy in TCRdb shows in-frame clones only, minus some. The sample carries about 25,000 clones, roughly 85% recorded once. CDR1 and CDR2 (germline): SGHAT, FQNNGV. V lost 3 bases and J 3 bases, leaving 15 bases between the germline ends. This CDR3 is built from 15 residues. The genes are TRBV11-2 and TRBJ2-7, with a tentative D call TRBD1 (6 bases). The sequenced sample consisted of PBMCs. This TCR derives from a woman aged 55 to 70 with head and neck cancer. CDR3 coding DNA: TGTGCCAGCAGCTTTACCGGGACATACGTCTACGAGCAGTACTTC. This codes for CASSFTGTYVYEQYF.